These 10 T cell receptor beta chains came from one sample sequenced in a study of cytomegalovirus exposure and HLA in healthy donors. A multiplex PCR was run with 60 Vbeta primers and 13 Jbeta primers. The assay was immunoSEQ multiplex PCR, and TCRdb's table has in-frame clones only and misses some. The profile shows some 160,000 clones, roughly 84% of them singletons. Sequencing used PBMCs. The receptors were gathered from a man aged 18 to 30 in good health and CMV-seronegative.

The chain combines TRBV5-3 with TRBJ1-1; perhaps TRBD1 as D (6 bases). TRBV5-3 carries the ORF label, with uncertain function. This CDR3 has 14 amino acids. The V end was cut by 4 bases, the J end by 4 bases, with 14 bases between. The CDR3 DNA follows: TGTGCCAGAAGCCTCATGGGGGCAGTCACTGAAGCTTTCTTT. Protein product: CARSLMGAVTEAFF.

This clone was seen a handful of times. V is TRBV27 and J is TRBJ2-7; 9 nucleotides line up with TRBD1. The length of the CDR3 is 17 residues. Germline CDR1 reads MNHEY; CDR2 reads SMNVEV (reference sequence). Germline trimming cut 3 bases from V and 2 bases from J; bases unmatched to any gene: 11. The CDR3 is CASSFTPGTGNPYEQYF. CDR3 in DNA: TGTGCCAGCAGTTTCACTCCCGGGACAGGGAATCCCTACGAGCAGTACTTC.

The chain joins TRBV13 to TRBJ1-2; D unclear. V was pared by 4 bases and J by 3 bases, with 12 bases between. The CDR3 covers 14 residues. Germline CDR1 is PRHDT and CDR2 is FYEKMQ (reference sequence). The CDR3 loop is CASSSSLFYYGYTF. The CDR3 DNA reads TGTGCCAGCAGCTCTTCACTCTTTTACTATGGCTACACCTTC.

The CDR3: CSVGQGNTGELFF. The CDR3 DNA reads TGCAGCGTGGGACAGGGGAACACCGGGGAGCTGTTTTTT. The chain is built from TRBV29-1 and TRBJ2-2; 9 nucleotides align to TRBD1. The CDR3 is 13 amino acids. Germline lookup yields CDR1 SQVTM and CDR2 ANQGSEA. The ends lost 6 bases at V and 1 base at J; junction bases unmatched: 0.

V and J are TRBV5-4 and TRBJ1-5; D gene unclear. Germline-derived CDR1 and CDR2 are SGHNT and YYREEE (reference sequence). The V gene lost 3 bases and the J gene lost 5 bases, with 15 bases spanning the gap. This CDR3 is built from 15 residues. CDR3 protein: CASSSDKEVDQPQHF. In DNA form, the CDR3 reads TGTGCCAGCAGCTCAGACAAGGAGGTGGATCAGCCCCAGCATTTT.

This rearrangement joins TRBV2 to TRBJ2-5; D not certain. Germline V gene sequence: CDR1 SNHLY, CDR2 FYNNEI. V lost 8 bases and J lost 2, with 12 bases in between. This CDR3 is 13 amino acids long. The CDR3 DNA reads TGTGCCAGCGAGCTAGGCAGTCAAGAGACCCAGTACTTC. Its protein product is CASELGSQETQYF.

This sequence joins TRBV6-1 and TRBJ1-2; no clear D. CDR3 length equals 17 residues. The germline gives CDR1 MNHNS, CDR2 SASEGT. V was cut by 2 bases and J by 4 bases, with 20 bases left in between. Here the CDR3 DNA reads TGTGCCAGCAGTGAAATTGGAGGAGGGCAGCCTGGCTATGGCTACACCTTC. Translated: CASSEIGGGQPGYGYTF.

The chain couples TRBV18 to TRBJ2-2; D is perhaps TRBD1 (6 bases). The ends were cut back, 1 base at V and 3 bases at J, with 9 bases in the middle. This CDR3 has 15 amino acids. The germline V gene has CDR1 KGHSH and CDR2 LQKENI. CDR3 amino acids: CASSPRGGDTGELFF. The CDR3 nucleotides are TGTGCCAGCTCACCACGAGGGGGTGACACCGGGGAGCTGTTTTTT.

The V gene is TRBV27, the J gene TRBJ1-6; D is unresolved. CDR3 length: 15 amino acids. Trimming pared 2 bases from V and 6 bases from J, leaving 11 bases between. In germline, CDR1 is MNHEY, CDR2 SMNVEV (reference sequence). The DNA of the CDR3 is TGTGCCAGCAGTTTAGTTTGGCAGTCTAATTCACCCCTCCACTTT. Encoded protein: CASSLVWQSNSPLHF.

In nucleotides, the CDR3 is TGTGCCAGCAGTTTACTTTCCTCCCAGGGTACCGGGGAGCTGTTTTTT. Its translation: CASSLLSSQGTGELFF. The gene calls are TRBV28 and TRBJ2-2; weak D call: TRBD1 (5 bases). The CDR3 spans 16 residues. With 2 bases removed from V and 5 bases from J, the gap between germline ends came to 15 bases. CDR1 is MDHEN and CDR2 is SYDVKM in the germline V gene.